This TCR beta chain was profiled in a study of vaccination effects on CD4 cells after COVID-19. Study-wide findings and caveats: Of the vaccine-induced clones from healthy vaccinees, merely 1 of 255 recognized common cold coronaviruses as well.

Concerning this clone itself: Antigen: not known.

The assay was immunoSEQ multiplex PCR, and TCRdb's table has in-frame clones only and misses some. The data hold some 61,000 clones, with approximately 76% observed a single time. Using viral peptide pools, the ViraFEST assay grew out antigen-specific CD4+ T cells prior to sequencing. Researchers isolated CD4+ T cells once about 11 days of culture had elapsed. Participants got two doses of BNT162b2 or mRNA-1273 vaccine. This CDR3 has 14 residues. V dropped 3 bases and J dropped 1 base, with 8 bases sitting between them. Germline loops: CDR1 KGHDR, CDR2 SFDVKD. Sequences were derived from CD4+ T cells from PBMCs cultured with HCoV-OC43 spike peptides, sampled after COVID-19 vaccination. Subset here: HCoV-OC43 spike overlapping peptide pool stimulation. The TCR comes from a human donor who received a COVID-19 vaccine. The V and J genes are TRBV24-1 and TRBJ2-5; no reliable D call. This CDR3 reads CATSDNGGQETQYF. The CDR3, as DNA: TGTGCCACCAGTGATAATGGCGGCCAAGAGACCCAGTACTTC.